This T cell receptor beta chain was identified in a study of T cell repertoires in cytomegalovirus infection. Study overall: CMV epitopes that were recently identified and HLA-C-restricted were used alongside well-studied HLA-B-restricted ones. Both a matching HLA type and CMV infection were indicated by public TCR beta signatures. Study outcomes and limitations: Frequencies of public TCR beta families were cumulated, and this identified carriers of CMV plus the relevant HLA. Clonotypes of TCR beta that were HLA-C-restricted and CMV-specific dominated the ex vivo response.

For this clonotype: The antigen is undetermined.

The V and J ends lost 5 bases and 8 bases, in that order; junction bases with no gene match: 9. The CDR3 sequence is 14 residues long. TCRdb recomputed calls from the reads with MiXCR, one row per CDR3 protein. The sample comprises approximately 390,000 distinct CDR3 sequences, about 35% of which are singletons, and roughly 12% rests with the top ten. Sequences were derived from cultured PBMCs, sampled from culture after CMV antigen stimulation. This sequence was found in a human donor in good health (CMV status not recorded). Some clones in this sample may be carry-over from other donors' samples. The V gene is TRBV12-3 or TRBV12-4, the J gene TRBJ2-1; TRBD2 matches at 7 bases. Here the CDR3 DNA reads TGTGCCAGCAGTGGGGGACTACCGGTGGATGAGCAGTTCTTC. Encoded protein: CASSGGLPVDEQFF.